This TCR beta chain derives from a study of blood T cell repertoires in COVID-19. Study-level information: Samples of COVID-19 (acute and convalescent) were obtained from the United States, Italy and Spain.

This clone was counted a few times. V shed 5 bases, J shed 4 bases, and the junction held 5 bases outside the gene matches. The germline gives CDR1 MNHEY, CDR2 SVGAGI. This CDR3 spans 15 amino acids. As processed by the authors: For nucleated cells, counts were estimated from reference gene primer amplification. Profiling relied on immunoSEQ multiplex PCR, and the TCRdb table lists in-frame clones only, not all of them. The DNA gave D and trimming, while V, J and clone size come from that table. The sample contains about 270,000 clones, around 88% of which appear only once. Source material: peripheral blood. The sequence was collected from a man older than 75 with acute or convalescent COVID-19. The genes are TRBV6-5 and TRBJ2-7; 13 bases agree with TRBD2. CDR3 in amino acids: CASSPRLAGGYEQYF. The CDR3 nucleotides are TGTGCCAGCAGTCCAAGACTAGCGGGAGGTTACGAGCAGTACTTC.